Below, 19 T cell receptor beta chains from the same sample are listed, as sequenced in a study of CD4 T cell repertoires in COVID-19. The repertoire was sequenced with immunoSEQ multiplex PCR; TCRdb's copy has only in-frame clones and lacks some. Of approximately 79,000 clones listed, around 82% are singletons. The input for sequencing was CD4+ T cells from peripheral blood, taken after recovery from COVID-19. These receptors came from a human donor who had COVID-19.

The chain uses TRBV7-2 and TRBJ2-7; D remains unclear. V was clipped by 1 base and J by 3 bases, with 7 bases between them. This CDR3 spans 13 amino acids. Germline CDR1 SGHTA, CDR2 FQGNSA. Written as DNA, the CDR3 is TGTGCCAGCAGCTTAGTACCGCGCTACGAGCAGTACTTC. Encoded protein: CASSLVPRYEQYF.

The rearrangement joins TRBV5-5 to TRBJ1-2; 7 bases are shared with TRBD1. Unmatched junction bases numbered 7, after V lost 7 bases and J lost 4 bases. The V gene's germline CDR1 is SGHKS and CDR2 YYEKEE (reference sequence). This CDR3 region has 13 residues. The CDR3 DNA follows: TGTGCCAGCCAAACGGGACAGCTCTATGGCTACACCTTC. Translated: CASQTGQLYGYTF.

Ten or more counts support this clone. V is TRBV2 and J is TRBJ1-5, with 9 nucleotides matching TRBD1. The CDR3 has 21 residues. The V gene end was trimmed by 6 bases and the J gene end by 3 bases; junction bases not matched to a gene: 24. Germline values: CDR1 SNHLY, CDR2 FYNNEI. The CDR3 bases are TGTGCCAGCAGGACTGAACCGTGGGGACAGGGCTTTATCGGGGACAATCAGCCCCAGCATTTT. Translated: CASRTEPWGQGFIGDNQPQHF.

The CDR3 loop reads CASSAGTVSSAQHF. The CDR3 DNA is TGTGCCAGCAGCGCGGGGACGGTTAGCTCGGCCCAGCATTTT. The V and J genes are TRBV5-6 and TRBJ1-5; the D gene is possibly TRBD1 (5 bases). The germline CDR1 and CDR2 sequences are SGHDT and YYEEEE. V dropped 4 bases and J dropped 11 bases, with 19 bases sitting between them. This CDR3 has 14 residues.

The CDR3 bases are TGTGCCAGCAGTTTGGGATACGCCTACGAGCAGTACTTC. It codes for CASSLGYAYEQYF. The chain recombines TRBV12-3 or TRBV12-4 with TRBJ2-7; D is unresolved. This CDR3 is 13 amino acids long. V was trimmed by 3 bases and J by 2 bases, leaving 8 bases between them.

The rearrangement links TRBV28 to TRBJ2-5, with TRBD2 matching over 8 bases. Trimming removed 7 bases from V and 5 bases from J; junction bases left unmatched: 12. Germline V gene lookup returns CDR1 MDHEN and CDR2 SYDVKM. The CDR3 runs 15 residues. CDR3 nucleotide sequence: TGTGCCAGCACCACGCCACGGGGGGGCTCGGAGACCCAGTACTTC. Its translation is CASTTPRGGSETQYF.

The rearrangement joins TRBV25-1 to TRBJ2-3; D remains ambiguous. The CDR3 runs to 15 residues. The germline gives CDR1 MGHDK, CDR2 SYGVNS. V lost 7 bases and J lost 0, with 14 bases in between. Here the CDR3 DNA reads TGTGCCAGCACCGGAAGGTGGCTTAGCACAGATACGCAGTATTTT. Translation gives CASTGRWLSTDTQYF.

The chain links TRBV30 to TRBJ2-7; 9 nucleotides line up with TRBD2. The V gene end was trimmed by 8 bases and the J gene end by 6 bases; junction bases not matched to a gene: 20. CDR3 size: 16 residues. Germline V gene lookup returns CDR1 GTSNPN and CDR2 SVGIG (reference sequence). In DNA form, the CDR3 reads TGTGCCCTGGGGGGGAGGTTGGCGGGAGGGCCTTCCGAGCAGTACTTC. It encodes CALGGRLAGGPSEQYF.

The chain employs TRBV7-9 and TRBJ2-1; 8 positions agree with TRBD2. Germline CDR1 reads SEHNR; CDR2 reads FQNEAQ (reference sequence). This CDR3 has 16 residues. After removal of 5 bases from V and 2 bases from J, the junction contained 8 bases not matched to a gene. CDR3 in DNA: TGTGCCAGCAGCCCCCGACTAGCGCGTACCTACAATGAGCAGTTCTTC. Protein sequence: CASSPRLARTYNEQFF.

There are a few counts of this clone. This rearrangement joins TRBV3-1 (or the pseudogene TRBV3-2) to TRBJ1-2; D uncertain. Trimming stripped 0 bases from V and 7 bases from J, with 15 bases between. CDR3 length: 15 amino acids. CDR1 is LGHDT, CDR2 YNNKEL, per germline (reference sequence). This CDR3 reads CASSQDIRASGGYTF. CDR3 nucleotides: TGTGCCAGCAGCCAAGATATAAGGGCTTCTGGTGGCTACACCTTC.

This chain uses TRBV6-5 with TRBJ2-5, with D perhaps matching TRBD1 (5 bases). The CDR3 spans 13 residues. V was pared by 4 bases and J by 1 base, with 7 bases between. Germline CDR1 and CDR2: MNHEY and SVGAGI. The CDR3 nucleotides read TGTGCCAGCAGTTGGACATTCCAAGAGACCCAGTACTTC. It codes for CASSWTFQETQYF.

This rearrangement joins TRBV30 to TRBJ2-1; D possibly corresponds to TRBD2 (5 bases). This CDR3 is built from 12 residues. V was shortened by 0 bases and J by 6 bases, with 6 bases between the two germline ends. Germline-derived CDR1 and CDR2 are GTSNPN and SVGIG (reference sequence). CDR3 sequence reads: CAWSVTSNEQFF. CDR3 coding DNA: TGTGCCTGGAGTGTCACTAGCAATGAGCAGTTCTTC.

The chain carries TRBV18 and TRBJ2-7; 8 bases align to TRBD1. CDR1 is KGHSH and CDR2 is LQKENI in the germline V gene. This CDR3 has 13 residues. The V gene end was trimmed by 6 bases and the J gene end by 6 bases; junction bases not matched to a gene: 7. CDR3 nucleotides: TGTGCCAGCTCTGGGGACAGGTGGGGCGAGCAGTACTTC. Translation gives CASSGDRWGEQYF.

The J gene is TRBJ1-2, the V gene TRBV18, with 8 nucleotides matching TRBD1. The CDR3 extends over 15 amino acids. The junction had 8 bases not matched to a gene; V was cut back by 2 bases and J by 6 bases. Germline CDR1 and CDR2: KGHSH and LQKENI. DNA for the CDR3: TGTGCCAGCTCACCATCGATACAGGGGGGGAATGGCTACACCTTC. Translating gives CASSPSIQGGNGYTF.

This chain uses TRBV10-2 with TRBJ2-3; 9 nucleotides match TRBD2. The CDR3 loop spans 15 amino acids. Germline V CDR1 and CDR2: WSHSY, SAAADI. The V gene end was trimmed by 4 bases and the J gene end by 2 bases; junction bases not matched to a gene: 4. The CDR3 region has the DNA TGCGCCAGCAGTGGACTAGCGGACAACACAGATACGCAGTATTTT. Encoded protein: CASSGLADNTDTQYF.

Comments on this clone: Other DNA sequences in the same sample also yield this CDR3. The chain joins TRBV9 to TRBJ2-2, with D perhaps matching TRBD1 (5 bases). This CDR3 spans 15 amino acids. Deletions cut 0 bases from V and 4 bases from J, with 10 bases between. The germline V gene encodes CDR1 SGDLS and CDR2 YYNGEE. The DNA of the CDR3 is TGTGCCAGCAGCGTAGGACAGCCGAGCACCGGGGAGCTGTTTTTT. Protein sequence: CASSVGQPSTGELFF.

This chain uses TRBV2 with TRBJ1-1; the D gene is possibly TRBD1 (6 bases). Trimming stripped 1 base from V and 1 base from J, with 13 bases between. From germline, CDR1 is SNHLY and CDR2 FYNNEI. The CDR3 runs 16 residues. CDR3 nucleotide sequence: TGTGCCAGCAGTGAAGACAGGGCTTATACGAACACTGAAGCTTTCTTT. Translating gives CASSEDRAYTNTEAFF.

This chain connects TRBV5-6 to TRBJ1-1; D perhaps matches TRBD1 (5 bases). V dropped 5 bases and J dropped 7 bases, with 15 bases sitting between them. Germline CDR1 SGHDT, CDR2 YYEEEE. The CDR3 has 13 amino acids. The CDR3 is CASRKTRDSEAFF. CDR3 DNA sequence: TGTGCCAGCAGAAAAACCAGGGATAGTGAAGCTTTCTTT.

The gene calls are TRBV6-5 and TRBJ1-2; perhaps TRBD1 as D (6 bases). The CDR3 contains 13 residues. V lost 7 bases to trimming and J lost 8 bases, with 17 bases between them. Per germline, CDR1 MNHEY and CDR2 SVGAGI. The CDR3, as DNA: TGTGCCAGCAAAAGGGGGGGGACGGACGGCTACACCTTC. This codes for CASKRGGTDGYTF.